A selection of T cell receptor beta chains follows, all from one sample in a study of OX40 agonist ivuxolimab in advanced cancers. Sequencing used immunoSEQ multiplex PCR; TCRdb keeps in-frame clones, though not all of them. The table lists 75,000 to 100,000 clones, roughly 90% of them singletons. Material: CD4+ or CD8+ T cells sorted from blood, obtained in a trial of the OX40 agonist ivuxolimab. The receptors here all came from an adult with an advanced solid tumor such as melanoma, head and neck, liver or kidney cancer. Each CDR3 is given with its conserved first and last residue. Fields, in order: clone size, J gene, D gene, V gene, CDR3 protein, CDR3 DNA. A D gene is named only where the DNA matches it firmly. Clone size is given for some rows only: seen once, a few or many times, or a class if the clone is expanded.

NA	TRBJ1-1	NA	TRBV6-1	CASSEIRMGAFF	TGTGCCAGCAGTGAAATCCGGATGGGGGCTTTCTTT
NA	TRBJ1-2	TRBD1	TRBV27	CASRFRDRGGYTF	TGTGCCAGCAGATTCCGGGACAGGGGCGGCTACACCTTC
NA	TRBJ2-7	NA	TRBV5-1	CASSRSGATSSYEQYF	TGCGCCAGCAGTAGGTCAGGAGCAACTAGCTCCTACGAGCAGTACTTC
few	TRBJ2-2	NA	TRBV5-4	CASSMNLQGNTGELFF	TGTGCCAGCAGCATGAACCTGCAGGGAAACACCGGGGAGCTGTTTTTT
NA	TRBJ2-5	TRBD1	TRBV7-9	CASSLARGTGEETQYF	TGTGCCAGCAGCTTAGCGAGGGGGACAGGAGAAGAGACCCAGTACTTC
NA	TRBJ1-5	NA	TRBV19	CASSIRDNNQPQHF	TGTGCCAGTAGTATCCGGGACAACAATCAGCCCCAGCATTTT
NA	TRBJ2-6	NA	TRBV2	CASSVESSGANVLTF	TGTGCCAGCAGTGTGGAAAGTTCTGGGGCCAACGTCCTGACTTTC
NA	TRBJ2-7	NA	TRBV29-1	CSVRDGYYEQYF	TGCAGCGTCCGGGACGGCTACTACGAGCAGTACTTC
NA	TRBJ2-7	NA	TRBV5-1	CASSLVASSSNEQYF	TGCGCCAGCAGCTTGGTTGCTAGCTCTTCCAACGAGCAGTACTTC
NA	TRBJ2-6	NA	TRBV7-4	CASSTCYSQSRANVLTF	TGTGCCAGCAGCACATGTTACTCACAAAGTCGGGCCAACGTCCTGACTTTC
NA	TRBJ1-6	TRBD1	TRBV19	CASSPQGTQIYNSPLHF	TGTGCCAGTAGCCCACAGGGGACCCAGATTTATAATTCACCCCTCCACTTT
once	TRBJ2-5	TRBD1	TRBV5-4	CASSSGTAQETQYF	TGTGCCAGCAGCTCGGGGACAGCGCAAGAGACCCAGTACTTC
NA	TRBJ2-1	NA	TRBV11-2	CASSLDLETDEQFF	TGTGCCAGCAGCTTAGACTTGGAGACCGATGAGCAGTTCTTC
NA	TRBJ2-1	NA	TRBV2	CASWLSSYNEQFF	TGTGCCAGCTGGCTGAGCTCCTACAATGAGCAGTTCTTC
NA	TRBJ1-1	NA	TRBV19	CASGDILIGTEAFF	TGTGCCAGTGGGGACATTTTAATAGGAACTGAAGCTTTCTTT
NA	TRBJ2-3	TRBD1	TRBV19	CASSRQGSTDTQYF	TGTGCCAGTAGTCGACAGGGAAGCACAGATACGCAGTATTTT
NA	TRBJ2-4	NA	TRBV21-1	CASSKCASKNIQYF	TGTGCCAGCAGCAAATGCGCTAGCAAAAACATTCAGTACTTC
NA	TRBJ2-7	NA	TRBV6-6	CASRVRQAGYEQYF	TGTGCCAGCAGAGTCCGACAGGCTGGCTACGAGCAGTACTTC
NA	TRBJ1-1	TRBD1	TRBV27	CASSLRAGGNTEAFF	TGTGCCAGCAGTTTAAGGGCAGGGGGCAACACTGAAGCTTTCTTT
NA	TRBJ1-2	NA	TRBV28	CASSFPQGYYGYTF	TGTGCCAGCAGTTTCCCCCAGGGGTACTATGGCTACACCTTC
once	TRBJ2-3	TRBD2	TRBV5-6	CASNRLAGPWDTQYF	TGTGCCAGCAACCGACTAGCGGGTCCCTGGGATACGCAGTATTTT
NA	TRBJ2-7	NA	TRBV28	CPPLEQYF	TGTCCACCTCTCGAGCAGTACTTC
NA	TRBJ1-1	NA	TRBV5-4	CASSFEAQGLAFF	TGTGCCAGCAGCTTCGAGGCCCAAGGCTTAGCTTTCTTT
NA	TRBJ1-5	NA	TRBV19	CASSIEGQSEHF	TGTGCCAGTAGTATAGAGGGACAAAGTGAGCATTTT
NA	TRBJ1-5	NA	TRBV6-5	CASSKVDDRSPQHF	TGTGCCAGCAGTAAGGTGGATGATCGATCGCCCCAGCATTTT
NA	TRBJ1-1	NA	TRBV9	CASSVTALNTEAFF	TGTGCCAGCAGCGTGACGGCCCTGAACACTGAAGCTTTCTTT
NA	TRBJ2-2	NA	TRBV7-2	CASSIHLRGAGELFF	TGTGCCAGCAGCATCCACCTGAGGGGGGCCGGGGAGCTGTTTTTT
NA	TRBJ2-1	NA	TRBV7-2	CASSFTGARNEQFF	TGTGCCAGCAGCTTCACGGGGGCACGGAATGAGCAGTTCTTC
NA	TRBJ1-3	NA	TRBV28	CASSLSSRVNTIYF	TGTGCCAGCAGTTTATCATCCAGGGTTAACACCATATATTTT
NA	TRBJ1-2	TRBD1	TRBV7-9	CASSLPSGTANYGYTF	TGTGCCAGCAGCCTCCCCTCGGGGACAGCTAACTATGGCTACACCTTC
NA	TRBJ1-1	TRBD1	TRBV7-8	CASSLRDRVRMNTEAFF	TGTGCCAGCAGCTTACGTGACAGGGTTAGGATGAACACTGAAGCTTTCTTT
NA	TRBJ2-1	TRBD2	TRBV5-1	CASSFVAGGYNEQFF	TGCGCCAGCAGCTTTGTAGCGGGGGGATACAATGAGCAGTTCTTC
NA	TRBJ1-3	NA	TRBV18	CASSPPQSYATIYF	TGTGCCAGCTCACCCCCACAAAGTTACGCCACCATATATTTT
once	TRBJ1-6	NA	TRBV4-3	CASSQDGGRRNSPLHF	TGCGCCAGCAGCCAAGATGGGGGGCGCAGGAATTCACCCCTCCACTTT
NA	TRBJ1-1	NA	TRBV2	CASSVLSVDTEAFF	TGTGCCAGCAGTGTTCTTTCGGTTGACACTGAAGCTTTCTTT
NA	TRBJ2-5	TRBD2	TRBV5-6	CASTHTGGPDQETQYF	TGTGCCAGCACCCACACGGGGGGGCCGGATCAAGAGACCCAGTACTTC
NA	TRBJ2-7	NA	TRBV2	CASRGTRVGEQYF	TGTGCCAGCAGGGGCACCCGCGTCGGCGAGCAGTACTTC
NA	TRBJ2-2	TRBD1	TRBV7-3	CASSLLGQGVPTGELFF	TGTGCCAGCAGCTTATTGGGGCAGGGGGTTCCCACCGGGGAGCTGTTTTTT
NA	TRBJ2-3	NA	TRBV5-1	CASRPLGGTDTQYF	TGCGCCAGCAGACCCCTGGGCGGAACAGATACGCAGTATTTT
NA	TRBJ1-3	NA	TRBV6-1	CASSEVGSTLGGNTIYF	TGTGCCAGCAGTGAAGTGGGATCGACTTTGGGTGGAAACACCATATATTTT
NA	TRBJ1-2	NA	TRBV29-1	CSVQSPPSYGYTF	TGCAGCGTTCAGAGTCCTCCTTCTTATGGCTACACCTTC